This TCR beta chain was sequenced in a study of T cells expressing NK-cell markers. The wider study: Seven of the eight sequenced donors were HCMV-seropositive; one was seronegative.

General observations from the study: In about six donors, dominant CD3+CD56+NKG2C+ clonotypes ranked among the top 10 CD8+ clonotypes.

Per the germline V gene, CDR1 is MGHRA and CDR2 is YSYEKL. The CDR3 consists of 14 residues. TCRdb re-called the 5' RACE reads and shows each CDR3 protein once, DNA omitted. The table for this sample gives fewer than 400,000 distinct CDR3 sequences. As regards this clonotype: Antigen specificity is unknown.

The rearrangement uses TRBV4-1 and TRBJ2-7; TCRdb's D call, TRBD1, is unchecked because there is no DNA. The TCR comes from a man between 18 and 69 years old in good health. The sequenced sample consisted of blood T cells: a sorted CD56 or NKG2C T cell subset, CD4+ or CD8+ T cells, or bulk PBMC T cells (not recorded which). The CDR3 here is CASSHPGVGYEQYF.